These T cell receptor beta chains were read from a single sample in a study of vaccination effects on CD4 cells after COVID-19. The data were produced by immunoSEQ multiplex PCR, yet TCRdb's version contains in-frame clones alone and is incomplete. The table lists tens of thousands of clones, 70% to 85% of them singletons, with 3.5% to 4.5% in the top ten. The antigens these receptors bind are not known. This specimen consisted of CD4+ T cells from PBMCs cultured with HCoV-OC43 spike peptides, obtained before COVID-19 vaccination. These receptors came from a human donor who received a COVID-19 vaccine. The CDR3 runs from the conserved cysteine through the conserved F or W. A D gene is named only where the DNA matches it firmly. Size is omitted from some rows. Given values are once, few, many or a class for expanded clones.

v_call	d_call	clone_size	j_call	cdr3_aa	cdr3_nt
TRBV18	.	.	TRBJ2-5	CASSPPSRETQYF	TGTGCCAGCTCACCACCATCTCGAGAGACCCAGTACTTC
TRBV19	TRBD1	.	TRBJ2-4	CASSTRDRVGGNIQYF	TGTGCCAGTAGTACCAGGGACAGGGTTGGCGGAAACATTCAGTACTTC
TRBV29-1	.	.	TRBJ2-3	CSVFESTDTQYF	TGCAGCGTTTTCGAAAGCACAGATACGCAGTATTTT
TRBV29-1	.	.	TRBJ1-4	CSARTGGVNEKLFF	TGCAGCGCCCGGACGGGGGGGGTTAATGAAAAACTGTTTTTT
TRBV6-5	.	.	TRBJ1-1	CASAAILNTEAFF	TGTGCCAGCGCCGCGATTTTGAACACTGAAGCTTTCTTT
TRBV29-1	TRBD1	.	TRBJ1-2	CSVERGGNYGYTF	TGCAGCGTTGAGAGAGGGGGCAACTATGGCTACACCTTC
TRBV3-1/TRBV3-2	TRBD2	.	TRBJ2-1	CASSQDPRTSGEQFF	TGTGCCAGCAGCCAAGACCCGCGGACTAGCGGGGAGCAGTTCTTC
TRBV2	.	.	TRBJ2-5	CASSGDLEETQYF	TGTGCCAGCAGTGGGGACCTGGAGGAGACCCAGTACTTC
TRBV2	TRBD1	.	TRBJ2-1	CASLGTGIYNEQFF	TGTGCCAGTCTCGGGACAGGAATTTACAATGAGCAGTTCTTC
TRBV30	TRBD2	.	TRBJ2-1	CAWSVLRSGGGYNEQFF	TGTGCCTGGAGTGTACTTCGGAGTGGCGGGGGGTACAATGAGCAGTTCTTC
TRBV27	TRBD1	.	TRBJ1-5	CASSRRTGETPNQPQHF	TGTGCCAGCAGCAGACGGACAGGGGAGACCCCCAATCAGCCCCAGCATTTT
TRBV3-1/TRBV3-2	TRBD2	.	TRBJ2-2	CASSQEGLAGGGTGELFF	TGTGCCAGCAGCCAAGAAGGACTAGCGGGGGGTGGCACCGGGGAGCTGTTTTTT
TRBV5-4	TRBD1	once	TRBJ2-1	CASSSQVGQGAYNEQFF	TGTGCCAGCAGCTCCCAGGTGGGGCAGGGGGCCTACAATGAGCAGTTCTTC
TRBV2	.	.	TRBJ1-3	CASSEGGNTIYF	TGTGCCAGCAGTGAAGGGGGAAACACCATATATTTT
TRBV10-1	.	.	TRBJ2-3	CASSESWVGDTQYF	TGCGCCAGCAGTGAGTCCTGGGTGGGAGATACGCAGTATTTT
TRBV30	.	.	TRBJ1-2	CAWSRGDSGYTF	TGTGCCTGGAGTAGAGGGGATAGCGGCTACACCTTC
TRBV19	.	.	TRBJ1-4	CASSIYATNEKLFF	TGTGCCAGTAGTATTTATGCAACTAATGAAAAACTGTTTTTT
TRBV7-2	TRBD1	.	TRBJ1-6	CASSFGTGNSPLHF	TGTGCCAGCAGCTTCGGGACAGGAAATTCACCCCTCCACTTT
TRBV5-1	.	.	TRBJ2-1	CASKDRDNINNEQFF	TGCGCCAGCAAAGATCGGGACAACATCAACAATGAGCAGTTCTTC
TRBV30	.	.	TRBJ2-3	CAWSVLRGSTDTQYF	TGTGCCTGGAGTGTACTGCGGGGATCCACAGATACGCAGTATTTT
TRBV28	.	.	TRBJ2-3	CASRTENTDTQYF	TGTGCCAGCAGGACGGAAAACACAGATACGCAGTATTTT
TRBV19	.	.	TRBJ1-3	CASSIAVRSSGNTIYF	TGTGCCAGTAGTATAGCAGTGAGAAGCTCTGGAAACACCATATATTTT
TRBV29-1	.	medium-sized	TRBJ1-4	CSAYITGEKLFF	TGCAGCGCCTACATCACAGGGGAAAAACTGTTTTTT
TRBV2	TRBD1	.	TRBJ1-6	CASSERQGNNSPLHF	TGTGCCAGCAGTGAAAGACAGGGAAATAATTCACCCCTCCACTTT
TRBV12-3/TRBV12-4	.	.	TRBJ1-4	CASTLLNNEKLFF	TGTGCCAGCACATTACTTAATAATGAAAAACTGTTTTTT
TRBV5-8	TRBD1	.	TRBJ2-5	CASSGWTGGQETQYF	TGTGCCAGCAGCGGATGGACAGGGGGGCAAGAGACCCAGTACTTC
TRBV6-2/TRBV6-3	.	.	TRBJ1-3	CASSSGFGYTIYF	TGTGCCAGCAGTTCCGGCTTTGGTTACACCATATATTTT
TRBV6-4	.	.	TRBJ1-1	CASSATPTGRLGGGPEAFF	TGTGCCAGCAGTGCGACCCCAACAGGGCGCTTAGGGGGGGGCCCTGAAGCTTTCTTT
TRBV12-5	.	.	TRBJ1-6	CASGEAYNSPLHF	TGTGCTAGTGGGGAGGCGTATAATTCACCCCTCCACTTT
TRBV7-2	TRBD1	.	TRBJ1-2	CASSTRQGGTDGYTF	TGTGCCAGCAGCACCCGACAGGGGGGGACTGATGGCTACACCTTC
TRBV7-2	.	.	TRBJ2-6	CASSKLGSGANVLTF	TGTGCCAGCAGCAAACTCGGCTCTGGGGCCAACGTCCTGACTTTC
TRBV6-6	TRBD1	.	TRBJ2-5	CASSRQGARETQYF	TGTGCCAGCAGTCGACAGGGGGCGCGGGAGACCCAGTACTTC
TRBV5-1	TRBD1	.	TRBJ2-1	CASSQRTGSYNEQFF	TGCGCCAGCAGCCAAAGGACAGGTTCCTACAATGAGCAGTTCTTC
TRBV4-2	TRBD1	.	TRBJ2-1	CASSPTGTGLNEQFF	TGTGCCAGCAGCCCAACCGGGACAGGACTCAATGAGCAGTTCTTC
TRBV7-2	.	.	TRBJ2-3	CASSKNRGPDTQYF	TGTGCCAGCAGCAAAAACCGGGGTCCAGATACGCAGTATTTT
TRBV4-3	.	.	TRBJ2-1	CASSQEVDNEQFF	TGCGCCAGCAGCCAAGAGGTTGACAATGAGCAGTTCTTC
TRBV7-2	.	few	TRBJ1-3	CASSLGVSSGNTIYF	TGTGCCAGCAGCTTAGGTGTTAGCTCTGGAAACACCATATATTTT
TRBV6-2/TRBV6-3	.	few	TRBJ2-1	CASSPRGDEQFF	TGTGCCAGCAGTCCCCGTGGGGATGAGCAGTTCTTC
TRBV12-3/TRBV12-4	.	.	TRBJ1-2	CASTVGGWDGYTF	TGTGCCAGCACCGTTGGGGGATGGGATGGCTACACCTTC
TRBV19	.	.	TRBJ1-6	CASSPQGNNSPLHF	TGTGCCAGTAGTCCGCAGGGGAATAATTCACCCCTCCACTTT
TRBV12-3/TRBV12-4	TRBD1	.	TRBJ1-1	CASRQGENTEAFF	TGTGCCAGCAGACAGGGGGAGAACACTGAAGCTTTCTTT
TRBV4-1	TRBD1	.	TRBJ1-2	CASSQRTGAGYGYTF	TGCGCCAGCAGCCAACGAACAGGGGCCGGCTATGGCTACACCTTC
TRBV29-1	TRBD2	once	TRBJ2-1	CSVEYAVRVGRGYNEQFF	TGCAGCGTTGAATATGCTGTGAGGGTGGGGAGGGGATATAATGAGCAGTTCTTC
TRBV5-1	TRBD1	.	TRBJ1-6	CASSRGRGQNSPLHF	TGCGCCAGCAGCCGAGGACGGGGACAGAATTCACCCCTCCACTTT
TRBV14	TRBD1	.	TRBJ1-6	CASSQENRGLSYNSPLHF	TGTGCCAGCAGCCAAGAAAACAGGGGTCTCTCCTATAATTCACCCCTCCACTTT
TRBV3-1/TRBV3-2	.	once	TRBJ2-3	CASSQGLELTDTQYF	TGTGCCAGCAGCCAAGGACTAGAGCTCACAGATACGCAGTATTTT